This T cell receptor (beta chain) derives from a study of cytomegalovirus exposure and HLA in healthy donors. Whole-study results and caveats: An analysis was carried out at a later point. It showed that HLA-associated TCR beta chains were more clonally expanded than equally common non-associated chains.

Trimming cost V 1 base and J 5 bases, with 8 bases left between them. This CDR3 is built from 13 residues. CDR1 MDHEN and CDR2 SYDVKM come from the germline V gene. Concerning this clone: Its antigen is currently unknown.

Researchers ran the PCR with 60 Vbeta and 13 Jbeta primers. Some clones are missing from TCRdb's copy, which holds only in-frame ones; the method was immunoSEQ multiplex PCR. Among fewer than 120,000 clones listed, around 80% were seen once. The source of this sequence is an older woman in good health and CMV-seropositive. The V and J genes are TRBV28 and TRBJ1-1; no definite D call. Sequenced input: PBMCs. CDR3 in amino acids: CASSLSPGTEAFF. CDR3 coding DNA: TGTGCCAGCAGTTTATCTCCAGGAACTGAAGCTTTCTTT.